What follows are 10 T cell receptor beta chains derived from one specimen sequenced in a study of regulatory dendritic cells for organ transplantation. Sorted subsets were CFSE-labeled and cultured roughly five days with allogeneic dendritic cells. What these receptors recognize is not known. Using immunoSEQ multiplex PCR, the repertoire was profiled, and TCRdb retains in-frame clones only, with some absent. Of around 11,000 clones in the sample, 65% are singletons; the top ten hold over 0.55%. The specimen sequenced was naive CD4+ T cells from blood cultured with dendritic cells. Subset of the sample: CD45RA+ naive T cells. Source of these receptors: a human donor in good health.

V gene TRBV18 combines with J gene TRBJ2-1, with a possible D match to TRBD1 (6 bases). Germline V gene lookup returns CDR1 KGHSH and CDR2 LQKENI. Trimming cost V 3 bases and J 4 bases, with 13 bases left between them. This CDR3 spans 15 amino acids. The CDR3 loop reads CASSPGQGNYNEQFF. CDR3 bases: TGTGCCAGCTCACCGGGGCAGGGGAATTACAATGAGCAGTTCTTC.

The table lists this clone with a few counts. The rearrangement uses TRBV18 and TRBJ1-4; D not resolved. V gave up 1 base and J gave up 0 bases, with 6 bases separating them. The germline CDR1 and CDR2 sequences are KGHSH and LQKENI. CDR3 length equals 15 residues. The DNA for the CDR3 is TGTGCCAGCTCACCACGAGTCGCAACTAATGAAAAACTGTTTTTT. Its protein product is CASSPRVATNEKLFF.

The rearrangement links TRBV11-2 to TRBJ2-3; tentatively, D is TRBD2 (5 bases). CDR1 and CDR2 from the germline V gene are SGHAT and FQNNGV. V was trimmed by 3 bases and J by 1 base, leaving 8 bases between them. There are 14 residues in the CDR3. The CDR3 region has the DNA TGTGCCAGCAGCTTCGGACTGGGCACAGATACGCAGTATTTT. Translating gives CASSFGLGTDTQYF.

The rearrangement links TRBV5-4 to TRBJ2-1; 8 bases are a match to TRBD1. Trimming cost V 3 bases and J 4 bases; bases outside gene matches: 12. CDR1 SGHNT and CDR2 YYREEE come from the germline V gene (reference sequence). The CDR3 has 17 amino acids. This CDR3 reads CASSSSPGTGLYNEQFF. CDR3 nucleotide sequence: TGTGCCAGCAGCTCATCTCCCGGGACAGGTCTATACAATGAGCAGTTCTTC. The full variable domain, in which reference TRBV5-4 and TRBJ2-1 provide the parts outside the CDR3, is ETGVTQSPTHLIKTRGQQVTLRCSSQSGHNTVSWYQQALGQGPQFIFQYYREEENGRGNFPPRFSGLQFPNYSSELNVNALELDDSALYLCASSSSPGTGLYNEQFFGPGTRLTVL.

The chain links TRBV19 to TRBJ1-1, with 7 bases matching TRBD1. The CDR3 contains 13 residues. Germline CDR1 LNHDA, CDR2 SQIVND (reference sequence). Trimming took 4 bases from V and 3 from J; bases not matched to a gene: 2. CDR3 nucleotides: TGTGCCAGTAGTAGACAGGGATACACTGAAGCTTTCTTT. Translating it yields CASSRQGYTEAFF.

This clone came up once. V usage is TRBV2 and J usage is TRBJ2-1; 8 positions agree with TRBD2. The V gene's germline CDR1 is SNHLY and CDR2 FYNNEI. The length of the CDR3 is 16 residues. J gave up 2 bases and V 6 bases, and 9 bases lay outside the gene matches. The CDR3 nucleotides read TGTGCCAGCAGCATCGAGGTAGCGGGGACCTACAATGAGCAGTTCTTC. Encoded protein: CASSIEVAGTYNEQFF.

V gene TRBV6-1 combines with J gene TRBJ1-5, with D possibly being TRBD1 (5 bases). Per the germline V gene, CDR1 is MNHNS and CDR2 is SASEGT. The CDR3 spans 13 residues. Between the trimmed V and J ends, which lost 5 bases and 6 bases, there was a span of 11 bases. The DNA of the CDR3 is TGTGCCAGCAGTTTCAGGGTGGCTCAGCCCCAGCATTTT. The encoded protein is CASSFRVAQPQHF.

This clone has only a few counts. This rearrangement joins TRBV19 to TRBJ1-6; the D gene is possibly TRBD1 (6 bases). The length of the CDR3 is 14 residues. Germline V gene data show CDR1 as LNHDA and CDR2 as SQIVND (reference sequence). V lost 7 bases, J lost 7 bases, and 14 bases lay in between. The CDR3 loop is CASKGVGDNSPLHF. Written as DNA, the CDR3 is TGTGCCAGTAAGGGGGTAGGGGACAATTCACCCCTCCACTTT.

The chain has TRBV19 and TRBJ2-3; the match to TRBD2 covers 11 bases. This CDR3 is built from 16 residues. The ends lost 3 bases at V and 2 bases at J; junction bases unmatched: 4. Germline CDR1 is LNHDA and CDR2 is SQIVND (reference sequence). The CDR3 DNA reads TGTGCCAGTAGTATCCCTAGCGGGGGGACCACAGATACGCAGTATTTT. It encodes CASSIPSGGTTDTQYF.

This chain uses TRBV29-1 with TRBJ1-2; the match to TRBD1 covers 10 bases. Germline CDR1 and CDR2: SQVTM and ANQGSEA. The CDR3 length is 13 residues. The trim removed 7 bases at V and 3 bases at J, leaving 5 bases unmatched. CDR3 in DNA: TGCAGCGCCTCCGGGACAGGGGACTATGGCTACACCTTC. Protein: CSASGTGDYGYTF.